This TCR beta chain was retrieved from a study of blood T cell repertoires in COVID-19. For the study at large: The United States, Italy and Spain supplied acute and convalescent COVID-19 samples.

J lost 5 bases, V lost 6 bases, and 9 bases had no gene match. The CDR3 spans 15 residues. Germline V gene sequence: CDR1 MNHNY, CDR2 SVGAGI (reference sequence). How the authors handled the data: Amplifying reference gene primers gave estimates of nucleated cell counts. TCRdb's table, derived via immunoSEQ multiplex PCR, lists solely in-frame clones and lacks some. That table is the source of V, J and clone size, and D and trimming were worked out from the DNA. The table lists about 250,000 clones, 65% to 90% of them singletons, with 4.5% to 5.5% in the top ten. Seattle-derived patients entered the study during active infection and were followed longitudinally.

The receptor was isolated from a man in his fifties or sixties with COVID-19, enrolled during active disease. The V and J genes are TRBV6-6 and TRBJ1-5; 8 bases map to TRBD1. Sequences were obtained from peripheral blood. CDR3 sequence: CASRRDRGRDQPQHF. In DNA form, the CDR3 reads TGTGCCAGCAGACGAGACAGGGGCCGGGATCAGCCCCAGCATTTT.